This is a list of T cell receptor beta chains from one sample in a study of blood T cell repertoires in COVID-19. TCRdb's copy holds only in-frame clones and misses some; the assay was immunoSEQ multiplex PCR. The sample lists hundreds of thousands of clones; almost 90% were seen once. Sequences were obtained from PBMCs or T cells enriched from blood (not recorded which). The receptors here all came from a woman between 18 and 30 years old with acute COVID-19. Both conserved end residues are part of each CDR3. A D gene is named only where the DNA matches it firmly.

d_gene	v_gene	j_gene	CDR3aa	CDR3nt
.	TRBV11-1	TRBJ1-1	CASSLARAGEAFF	TGTGCCAGCAGCTTAGCGCGGGCCGGTGAAGCTTTCTTT
.	TRBV10-3	TRBJ1-1	CAISEGSTEAFF	TGTGCCATTTCGGAGGGCTCGACTGAAGCTTTCTTT
TRBD1	TRBV5-4	TRBJ2-7	CASSIADRGAYEQYF	TGTGCCAGCAGCATCGCCGACAGGGGGGCCTACGAGCAGTACTTC
.	TRBV15	TRBJ1-1	CATSRDRGMNTEAFF	TGTGCCACCAGCAGAGACAGGGGAATGAACACTGAAGCTTTCTTT
.	TRBV28	TRBJ1-5	CASNAGTTYNSNQPQHF	TGTGCCAGCAACGCCGGGACAACTTACAATAGCAATCAGCCCCAGCATTTT
TRBD1	TRBV18	TRBJ2-2	CASSPQTGGKNTGELFF	TGTGCCAGCTCACCACAGACAGGGGGAAAGAACACCGGGGAGCTGTTTTTT
TRBD1	TRBV18	TRBJ2-7	CASSSGTGVYYEQYF	TGTGCCAGCTCTAGTGGGACAGGGGTATACTACGAGCAGTACTTC
TRBD2	TRBV27	TRBJ2-2	CASSFGGRARTGELFF	TGTGCCAGCAGTTTCGGGGGGAGGGCCCGTACCGGGGAGCTGTTTTTT
TRBD1	TRBV7-7	TRBJ1-2	CATGRDRGLYGYTF	TGTGCTACTGGACGGGACAGGGGACTCTATGGCTACACCTTC
.	TRBV7-8	TRBJ2-5	CASSRTSGETQYF	TGTGCCAGCAGCCGCACGTCCGGAGAGACCCAGTACTTC
TRBD1	TRBV10-1	TRBJ2-5	CATSDRGASETQYF	TGCGCCACCTCTGACAGGGGGGCCTCGGAGACCCAGTACTTC
TRBD1	TRBV6-4	TRBJ1-2	CASSATGDGYTF	TGTGCCAGCAGTGCCACAGGGGATGGCTACACCTTC
TRBD2	TRBV7-3	TRBJ2-3	CASRHSGSRADTQYF	TGTGCCAGCAGACATAGCGGGAGTAGGGCAGATACGCAGTATTTT